What follows are 14 T cell receptor beta chains derived from one specimen sequenced in a study of regulatory T cells in long-lasting Graves disease (TCRdb year 2021). In the paper's terms, the time point label means: newly diagnosed GD, antithyroid drugs for less than 3 months. For both TCR sequencing and RNA sequencing, RNA was extracted from PBMCs in TRIzol. Libraries came from multiplex PCR. The sequencer listed for this sample is Illumina HiSeq 4000. TCR beta libraries were built with iRepertoire HTBI primers and Arm-PCR amplification of CDR3 regions. The public reads were quality trimmed at Q25 with fastp and then assembled into clones with MiXCR by TCRdb, keeping productive beta chains. Rows with one shared CDR3 protein collapse into an entry with the most common genes and DNA. The sample table records some 340,000 distinct CDR3 sequences; about an eighth of these occur just once. Approximately 17% of the sample goes to the ten largest clones.

The data were also submitted as part of a second study, on T cells in Graves' hyperthyroidism and ophthalmopathy.

The source was peripheral blood mononuclear cells (PBMCs), collected at new diagnosis, from a patient treated with antithyroid drugs. These TCRs come from a woman in her late teens or twenties with Graves disease. Donor details come from another sample of the same person, matched by shared clones.

In this sample, this clonotype turned up many times. CDR3 nucleotides: TGTGCCAGCAGCTTGGGAGCCCAAGACTACGAGCAGTACTTC. This sequence encodes CASSLGAQDYEQYF. The chain links TRBV7-2 to TRBJ2-7; D might be TRBD2 (5 bases). Per germline, CDR1 SGHTA and CDR2 FQGNSA. The CDR3 length is 14 residues. V was pared by 3 bases and J by 3 bases, with 12 bases between.

This clonotype occurred many times. The CDR3 region is CASSYEAGMNTEAFF. CDR3 coding DNA: TGTGCCAGCAGCTACGAAGCGGGGATGAACACTGAAGCTTTCTTT. The chain has TRBV7-8 and TRBJ1-1; no definite D call. CDR1 is SGHVS and CDR2 is FQNEAQ in the germline V gene. Trimming took 4 bases from V and 0 from J, leaving 12 bases between them. This CDR3 is 15 amino acids long.

A remark on this clonotype: A far larger clone is one base from this, pointing to a likely read error. The chain carries TRBV7-2 and TRBJ2-6; the D call may be TRBD1 or TRBD2 (5 bases each). Germline CDR1 is SGHTA and CDR2 is FQGNSA. The CDR3 covers 18 residues. V gave up 6 bases and J gave up 3 bases, with 21 bases separating them. The CDR3 nucleotides read TGTGCCAGCAGTTTCTCGAGGACTTCAGGGTTTGGGGCCAACGTCCTGACTTTC. Residues: CASSFSRTSGFGANVLTF. Based on the CDR3 plus reference TRBV7-2 and TRBJ2-6, the full variable domain is GAGVSQSPSNKVTEKGKDVELRCDPISGHTALYWYRQSLGQGLEFLIYFQGNSAPDKSGLPSDRFSAERTGGSVSTLTIQRTQQEDSAVYLCASSFSRTSGFGANVLTFGAGSRLTVL.

This clonotype was picked up many times. This chain uses TRBV28 with TRBJ1-6; no reliable D call. CDR3 size: 14 residues. Trimming removed 6 bases from V and 7 bases from J, with 13 bases in between. The germline V gene has CDR1 MDHEN and CDR2 SYDVKM. The CDR3 here is CASSARLRNSPLHF. The CDR3 nucleotides are TGTGCCAGCAGCGCCAGACTCAGGAATTCACCCCTCCACTTT.

This clonotype was found many times. This chain joins TRBV13 and TRBJ1-1; a possible D gene is TRBD1 (6 bases). Germline CDR1 reads PRHDT; CDR2 reads FYEKMQ (reference sequence). This CDR3 is 16 amino acids long. V gave up 4 bases and J gave up 0 bases, with 15 bases separating them. The CDR3 loop reads CASSSTGHLVNTEAFF. DNA for the CDR3: TGTGCCAGCAGCTCTACAGGGCACCTGGTGAACACTGAAGCTTTCTTT.

This clonotype was counted between two and nine times. A much larger clone lies a single base off, so this may be a read error. The chain employs TRBV5-1 and TRBJ1-2; D is unclear. Trimming took off 0 bases at V and 8 bases at J, with 11 bases between the two ends. Germline V gives CDR1 SGHRS, CDR2 YFSETQ. The CDR3 is 13 residues long. Here the CDR3 reads CASSLADEQGYTF. Here the CDR3 DNA reads TGCGCCAGCAGCTTGGCCGACGAGCAGGGCTACACCTTC.

The chain has TRBV5-4 and TRBJ2-3; D not resolved. This CDR3 is built from 14 residues. CDR1 and CDR2 from the germline V gene are SGHNT and YYREEE (reference sequence). The V gene lost 4 bases and the J gene lost 0 bases, with 9 bases spanning the gap. CDR3 bases: TGTGCCAGCAGCAATTGGGCTAGCACAGATACGCAGTATTTT. Protein product: CASSNWASTDTQYF.

Remarks on this clonotype: A much larger clonotype is one base distant, so this may be a read error. V and J are TRBV11-3 and TRBJ2-1; D is possibly TRBD2 (5 bases). The V and J ends lost 5 bases and 12 bases respectively, with 20 bases between them. Germline loops: CDR1 SGHNT, CDR2 YENEEA. The CDR3 is 14 residues long. The CDR3 DNA reads as TGTGCCAGCAGCCCGGGATGGTCCCCTTGGAGGCAGTTCTTC. Translated, it gives CASSPGWSPWRQFF.

The J gene is TRBJ1-5, the V gene TRBV4-1; 7 bases agree with TRBD1. The CDR3 runs 15 residues. Per germline, CDR1 MGHRA and CDR2 YSYEKL. V lost 3 bases to trimming and J lost 4 bases; unmatched junction nucleotides: 6. CDR3 protein: CASSHPKGQNQPQHF. For the CDR3, the DNA is TGCGCCAGCAGCCACCCCAAGGGACAGAATCAGCCCCAGCATTTT.

This clonotype was seen repeatedly, ten times or more. The J gene is TRBJ2-7, the V gene TRBV29-1; D remains unclear. Germline assignment: CDR1 SQVTM and CDR2 ANQGSEA. Trimming left V 3 bases short and J 7 bases short, with 16 bases between. The CDR3 runs 13 residues. The CDR3 DNA is TGCAGCGTTGATTTGTTTAACGTGGGGGAGCAGTACTTC. Translation gives CSVDLFNVGEQYF.

As for this clonotype: Being one base from a much bigger clone, this may be a read error. The chain is built from TRBV20-1 and TRBJ1-5; a weak D match, TRBD1 (6 bases). CDR1 is DFQATT, CDR2 SNEGSKA, per germline (reference sequence). The CDR3 length is 14 residues. Trimming cost V 5 bases and J 2 bases, with 13 bases left between them. CDR3 in amino acids: CSAGDNEGNQPQHF. The CDR3 DNA reads TGCAGTGCTGGGGACAACGAGGGCAATCAGCCCCAGCATTTT.

V and J are TRBV9 and TRBJ2-3, with D possibly TRBD1 on 6 matching bases. Germline V gene lookup returns CDR1 SGDLS and CDR2 YYNGEE. Trimming removed 3 bases from V and 2 bases from J, with 19 bases in between. The CDR3 length is 17 residues. The CDR3 region has the DNA TGTGCCAGCAGCGCCAGACAGGCCCTCAGCCACACAGATACGCAGTATTTT. It codes for CASSARQALSHTDTQYF.

This clonotype was picked up many times. This chain joins TRBV27 and TRBJ1-2, with 8 bases that match TRBD1. Trimming cost V 2 bases and J 8 bases; bases outside gene matches: 10. CDR1 is MNHEY and CDR2 is SMNVEV in the germline V gene (reference sequence). CDR3 size: 15 residues. CDR3 nucleotides: TGTGCCAGCAGTTTAACGAGCCAGGGGGCTGCCGGCTACACCTTC. Translation gives CASSLTSQGAAGYTF.

There are a few counts of this clonotype. V and J are TRBV9 and TRBJ2-1; 8 positions agree with TRBD2. V lost 4 bases and J lost 5; bases outside the gene matches: 11. Germline V CDR1 and CDR2: SGDLS, YYNGEE. This CDR3 contains 16 residues. The chain's CDR3 is CASSPLGRGANNEQFF. As DNA, the CDR3 is TGTGCCAGCAGCCCCCTCGGGAGGGGGGCTAACAATGAGCAGTTCTTC.